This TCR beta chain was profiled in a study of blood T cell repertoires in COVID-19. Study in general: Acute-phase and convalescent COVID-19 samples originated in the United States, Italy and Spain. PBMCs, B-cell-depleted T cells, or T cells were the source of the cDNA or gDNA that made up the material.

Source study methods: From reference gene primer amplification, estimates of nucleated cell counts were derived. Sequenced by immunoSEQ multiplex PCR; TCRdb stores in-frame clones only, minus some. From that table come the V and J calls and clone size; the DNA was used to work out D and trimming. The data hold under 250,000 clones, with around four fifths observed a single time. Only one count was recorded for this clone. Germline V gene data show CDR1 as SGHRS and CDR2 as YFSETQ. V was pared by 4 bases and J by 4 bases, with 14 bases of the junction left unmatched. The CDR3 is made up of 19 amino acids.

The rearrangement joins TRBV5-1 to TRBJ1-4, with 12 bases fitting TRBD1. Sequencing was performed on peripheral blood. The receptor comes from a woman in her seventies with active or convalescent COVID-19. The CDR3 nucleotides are TGCGCCAGCAGCAAAGGGGGACAGGGGGCGAAAGGATATAATGAAAAACTGTTTTTT. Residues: CASSKGGQGAKGYNEKLFF.